These 29 T cell receptor delta chains share one sample of origin, sequenced in a study of γδ T cells in repeated Plasmodium falciparum infection. TCRdb reran clone calling via CATT on the multiplex PCR reads. The sample consists of some 50,000 delta-chain clones, 1.6% of them appearing once. Flow sorting of PBMC yielded separate Vgamma9/Vdelta2+ and Vdelta2-negative gammadelta T cell populations for bulk repertoire analysis. The sequencing input was gamma-delta T cells from blood. These TCRs come from a pool of human donors (malaria-infected and uninfected, not separated).

In its sample, this clone is medium-sized. This same CDR3 is encoded by further DNA sequences in the sample. In nucleotides, the CDR3 is TGTGCTCTTGGGGGGCTACGAGCCAGCACCCTAACCCTGACAGCACAACTCTTCTTT. This translates into CALGGLRASTLTLTAQLFF. The chain is built from TRDV1 and TRDJ2, with D hard to call. V was shortened by 4 bases and J by 3 bases, with 24 bases between the two germline ends. CDR3 length equals 19 residues. CDR1 TSWWSYY and CDR2 QGS come from the germline V gene.

This clone was detected only a few times. This may be a read error, as it is one base from a much larger clone. The chain joins TRDV2 to TRDJ1, with D perhaps TRDD3 (6 bases). The J gene, left out of TCRdb, was set here by checking the DNA against germline. V lost 3 bases and J lost 0, with 25 bases in between. The CDR3 has 19 amino acids. The V gene's germline CDR1 is GEAIGNYY and CDR2 EKD. In DNA, the CDR3 is TGTGCCTGTGACTCTATCCGTACGGGGGGACGTCAGTACACCGATAAACTCATCTTT. Its translation is CACDSIRTGGRQYTDKLIF.

About this clone: A read error is likely here: a far larger clone is one base away. The sample carries other DNA sequences with the same CDR3. The rearrangement joins TRDV1 to TRDJ1; 9 bases fit TRDD3. The J gene was missing in TCRdb and was found by matching the end of the DNA to germline. J was trimmed by 1 base and V by 0 bases; bases with no gene match: 24. Germline V gene lookup returns CDR1 TSWWSYY and CDR2 QGS. The CDR3 consists of 23 residues. CDR3 bases: TGTGCTCTTGGGGAACTTGACCTACCCTGGGGGATCGTACCCCCTTTGTCCACCGATAAACTCATCTTT. As protein: CALGELDLPWGIVPPLSTDKLIF.

Comments on this clone: The protein in TCRdb stems from a much larger clone and differs at residue 17 from this DNA's translation, likely a read error; here the protein is translated from the DNA. The chain links TRDV3 to TRDJ1; tentatively, D is TRDD2 (7 bases). This CDR3 has 22 residues. Germline lookup yields CDR1 TVYSNPD and CDR2 GDNSRS (reference sequence). With 4 bases removed from V and 4 bases from J, the gap between germline ends came to 43 bases. CDR3 region: CASKSIGQAFLRPSGGRDKLIF. The CDR3 coding sequence is TGTGCCTCCAAAAGTATTGGTCAAGCCTTCCTGCGACCGTCCGGGGGACGCGATAAACTCATCTTT.

This clone was seen only a few times. A far bigger clonotype differs at one base, so this is likely a read error. Other DNA sequences in this sample translate to the same CDR3. J is TRDJ1 and V is TRDV1, with D perhaps TRDD2 or TRDD3 (7 bases each). Here the J gene was assigned by germline matching of the DNA, as TCRdb has none. The germline V gene has CDR1 TSWWSYY and CDR2 QGS. V lost 5 bases to trimming and J lost 1 base, with 41 bases between them. This CDR3 has 24 residues. CDR3 in amino acids: CALGPIGGISYESDGGGFTDKLIF. DNA of the CDR3: TGTGCTCTTGGGCCGATTGGGGGCATTTCCTACGAGTCTGACGGCGGGGGATTCACCGATAAACTCATCTTT.

About this clone itself: This DNA's translation and the protein TCRdb lists, from a much larger clone, do not match at residue 6, likely due to a read error; the protein shown is translated from the DNA. The chain has TRDV1 and TRDJ1, with 11 bases matching TRDD3. TCRdb does not report a J gene; here it was assigned by matching the DNA to germline references. CDR1 and CDR2 from the germline V gene are TSWWSYY and QGS. The CDR3 extends over 21 amino acids. V gave up 7 bases and J gave up 0 bases; unmatched junction bases: 22. The CDR3 reads CALERAWGIQARGAYTDKLIF. In DNA, the CDR3 is TGTGCTCTTGAACGAGCCTGGGGGATACAGGCCCGAGGGGCTTACACCGATAAACTCATCTTT.

Concerning this clone itself: It may be a read error: a sequence one base away is much more abundant. Other nucleotide sequences from this sample produce the same CDR3. The chain carries TRDV1 and TRDJ1; 7 bases match TRDD3. The CDR3 extends over 19 amino acids. After removal of 5 bases from V and 0 bases from J, the junction contained 18 bases not matched to a gene. Germline CDR1 is TSWWSYY and CDR2 is QGS. CDR3 bases: TGTGCTCTTGGGTTACGACTTCACTACTGGGGTATCAACACCGATAAACTCATCTTT. This gives the protein CALGLRLHYWGINTDKLIF.

Notes on this clone: TCRdb's listed protein matches a much larger clone and diverges from this DNA's translation at residue 23, likely through a read error; the protein shown comes from the DNA. The V gene is TRDV1, but the J gene lacks a call; TRDD3 reflects the table's D call only, with no check against the DNA. This CDR3 has 25 amino acids. Germline CDR1 reads TSWWSYY; CDR2 reads QGS. The CDR3 sequence: CALGELPLGFTSTGASSWDTRQTFF. Here the CDR3 DNA reads TGTGCTCTTGGGGAACTGCCCCTAGGGTTCACCTCTACTGGGGCAAGCTCCTGGGACACCCGACAGACGTTTTTC.

This clone was seen many times. One base separates it from a far larger clone, so it is likely a read error. Other DNA sequences of this sample code for an identical CDR3. This chain uses TRDV1 with TRDJ1; TRDD3 aligns across 13 bases. The CDR3 spans 22 residues. V lost 5 bases, J lost 5 bases, and 26 bases stayed unmatched. Germline V lookup: CDR1 TSWWSYY, CDR2 QGS. The CDR3 is CALGLPLGRSTGGYGTTDKLIF. The CDR3 DNA is TGTGCTCTTGGGCTCCCATTAGGCCGTAGTACTGGGGGATACGGTACTACTGATAAACTCATCTTT.

In this sample, this clone is medium-sized. This CDR3 is also generated by other DNA sequences in the sample. V usage is TRDV1 and J usage is TRDJ1; TRDD3 matches 11 bases. Germline lookup yields CDR1 TSWWSYY and CDR2 QGS. The V and J ends lost 6 bases and 2 bases, in that order; junction bases with no gene match: 17. There are 19 residues in the CDR3. The CDR3 DNA is TGTGCTCTTGGCCCTTCTCACCGGGGGTACTGGGGGATAACCGATAAACTCATCTTT. It encodes CALGPSHRGYWGITDKLIF.

This clone has more than one count but fewer than ten. The protein given by TCRdb reflects a much larger clone and differs at residue 8 from this DNA's translation, likely from a read error; the protein shown is the DNA's translation. This chain uses TRDV1 with TRDJ1, with no clear D. Assignment of the J gene here rests on matching the DNA to germline, because TCRdb gives none. V was cut by 2 bases and J by 0 bases, with 13 bases left in between. Germline CDR1 reads TSWWSYY; CDR2 reads QGS. The CDR3 is 16 amino acids. The CDR3 DNA sequence: TGTGCTCTTGGGGAAGCGGAGGCGGCTGACACCGATAAACTCATCTTT. Its translation is CALGEAEAADTDKLIF.

The chain carries TRDV3 and TRDJ1, with 9 bases matching TRDD3. The J gene, left out of TCRdb, was set here by checking the DNA against germline. The V gene's germline CDR1 is TVYSNPD and CDR2 GDNSRS (reference sequence). The CDR3 length is 17 residues. V lost 3 bases, J lost 0 bases, and 14 bases stayed unmatched. The CDR3 coding sequence is TGTGCCTTCATCCCGTTGCTAGTGGGGGATAACACCGATAAACTCATCTTT. Protein sequence: CAFIPLLVGDNTDKLIF.

Concerning this clone itself: TCRdb's entry gives the protein of a much larger clone, which mismatches this DNA's translation at residue 17, likely from a read error; the protein reported here is translated from the DNA. The V gene is TRDV1, the J gene TRDJ1; TRDD3 matches 12 bases. The CDR3 has 18 amino acids. Germline loops: CDR1 TSWWSYY, CDR2 QGS. CDR3 amino acids: CALGETQELLGDTLKLTF. The DNA for the CDR3 is TGTGCTCTTGGGGAAACGCAGGAACTACTGGGGGATACCCTTAAACTCACCTTT.

This clone has just a few counts. TCRdb assigns this DNA the protein of a much larger clone, which departs from its translation at residue 13; this likely reflects a read error, and the protein shown comes from translating the DNA. The chain combines TRDV2 with TRDJ1, with 8 bases identical to TRDD3. As TCRdb names no J gene, one was assigned here on the basis of a DNA match to germline. The CDR3 spans 16 residues. Germline V gives CDR1 GEAIGNYY, CDR2 EKD. The CDR3 coding sequence is TGTGCCTGTGACACCGTCGGGGGATATAATCCCGATAGACTCATCTTT. Its protein product is CACDTVGGYNPDRLIF.

This clone was detected only a few times. TCRdb pairs this DNA with a much larger clone's protein that differs at residue 10, likely a read error; the protein shown was translated from the DNA. The chain has TRDV1 and TRDJ1; TRDD3 aligns across 7 bases. The J gene, missing from TCRdb, was assigned here through DNA to germline matching. CDR1 TSWWSYY and CDR2 QGS come from the germline V gene. V was pared by 3 bases and J by 1 base, with 8 bases of the junction left unmatched. The CDR3 is 16 amino acids. The DNA of the CDR3 is TGTGCTCTTGGGGACCCATACTGGGGCTGCACCGATAAACTCATCTTT. This gives the protein CALGDPYWGCTDKLIF.

On this clone: A far bigger clonotype differs at one base, so this is likely a read error. Different DNA sequences within this sample yield the same CDR3. The chain carries TRDV2 and TRDJ1; a weak D match, TRDD3 (6 bases). Germline CDR1 reads GEAIGNYY; CDR2 reads EKD. This CDR3 has 19 amino acids. The CDR3 DNA reads as TGTGCCTGTGACACCGTGAAGGGGATTGGTGAAGCGAACACTGATAAACTCATCTTT. Protein sequence: CACDTVKGIGEANTDKLIF.

This clone came up a few times. This DNA's translation and the protein TCRdb lists, from a much larger clone, do not match at residue 14, likely due to a read error; the protein shown is translated from the DNA. The V call is TRDV1, the J call TRDJ1, with a tentative D call TRDD3 (6 bases). TCRdb leaves out the J gene; it was filled in here by matching the DNA to germline. The V gene's germline CDR1 is TSWWSYY and CDR2 QGS. This CDR3 spans 20 amino acids. Trimming removed 1 base from V and 1 base from J, with 25 bases in between. CDR3 in amino acids: CALGEPRRGSWIHPTDKLIF. CDR3 sequence (DNA): TGTGCTCTTGGGGAACCACGCCGGGGGTCTTGGATACACCCCACCGATAAACTCATCTTT.

About this clone: TCRdb shows a much larger clone's protein in place of this DNA's translation, and the two differ at residue 6, likely through a read error; the protein shown is translated from the DNA. The gene calls are TRDV2 and TRDJ2; D possibly corresponds to TRDD3 (6 bases). Here the J gene was assigned by germline matching of the DNA, as TCRdb has none. The ends were cut back, 0 bases at V and 3 bases at J, with 16 bases in the middle. The germline gives CDR1 GEAIGNYY, CDR2 EKD. This CDR3 spans 17 amino acids. The CDR3 DNA is TGTGCCTGTGACACCGCACTGGGAACGAACCTGACAGCACAACTCTTCTTT. Residues: CACDTALGTNLTAQLFF.

Remarks on this clone: Since a far larger clone is one base different, this is likely a read error. Additional DNA sequences in this sample encode the identical CDR3. The V and J genes are TRDV1 and TRDJ1; 10 nucleotides match TRDD3. Germline loops: CDR1 TSWWSYY, CDR2 QGS. This CDR3 region has 19 residues. The CDR3 here is CALGANSGDWGMHTDKLIF. In nucleotides, the CDR3 is TGTGCTCTCGGGGCAAACTCCGGGGACTGGGGGATGCACACCGATAAACTCATCTTT.

This clone was observed a few times. A much more abundant neighbour one base away suggests this may be a read error. In the same sample, other DNA sequences code for this CDR3. The J gene is TRDJ3, the V gene TRDV2, with 8 nucleotides matching TRDD3. In the absence of a J gene in TCRdb, the DNA was matched to germline to assign it here. Looked up from germline, CDR1 is GEAIGNYY and CDR2 is EKD. The CDR3 is 25 amino acids. The CDR3 sequence: CACDTVALDRGYSTPSSWDTRQMFF. The CDR3 DNA sequence: TGCGCCTGTGACACCGTCGCCCTCGATAGGGGATACTCAACCCCTAGCTCCTGGGACACCCGACAGATGTTTTTC.

By share of the sample, this clone is medium-sized. Other DNA sequences in this specimen translate into the identical CDR3. The J gene is TRDJ1, the V gene TRDV1, with 11 bases fitting TRDD3. The germline CDR1 and CDR2 sequences are TSWWSYY and QGS. With 0 bases clipped from V and 4 bases from J, the junction kept 13 bases outside the gene matches. The CDR3 is 19 residues long. For the CDR3, the DNA is TGTGCTCTTGGGGAACTTCCTCACAACTGGGGGATATGCAACGATAAACTCATCTTT. Its translation: CALGELPHNWGICNDKLIF.

This clone has only a few counts. Translating this DNA gives a protein that differs at residue 15 from the TCRdb one, which belongs to a much larger clone; a read error is likely, and the protein shown is this translation. The V gene reported is TRAV29/DV5; the J gene is uncalled; TRDD3 reflects the table's D call only, with no check against the DNA. Germline V gene data show CDR1 as NSMFDY and CDR2 as ISSIKDK. The CDR3 runs 17 residues. CDR3 amino acids: CAATLRIGGYARFKPIF. The CDR3 coding sequence is TGTGCAGCAACGCTTCGTATAGGGGGATACGCGCGGTTTAAACCCATCTTT.

This clone was observed a handful of times. A far larger clone is off by one base, so a read error is likely. The same CDR3 also results from other DNA sequences found in this sample. The CDR3 sequence is CAFKGLWRGGYTDKLIF. In nucleotides, the CDR3 is TGCGCCTTTAAAGGACTGTGGAGGGGTGGGTACACCGATAAACTCATCTTT. The rearrangement links TRDV3 to TRDJ1; no clear D gene. The J gene was not available in TCRdb and was assigned here by matching the DNA to germline segments. The germline V gene has CDR1 TVYSNPD and CDR2 GDNSRS (reference sequence). The CDR3 consists of 17 residues.

This clone was recorded a few times. This likely came from a read error, as a far larger clone is one base away. In the same sample, other DNA sequences code for this CDR3. The chain uses TRDV1 and TRDJ1; 8 bases are a match to TRDD3. CDR1 is TSWWSYY and CDR2 is QGS in the germline V gene. The CDR3 totals 21 residues. J gave up 5 bases and V 0 bases, and 23 bases lay outside the gene matches. In nucleotides, the CDR3 is TGTGCTCTTGGGGAACTAGTCTCGGGAAAGCCCTGGGGGAGGCTATGGGATAAACTCATCTTT. Translating it yields CALGELVSGKPWGRLWDKLIF.

This clone appeared a few times. The translation of this DNA and the TCRdb protein of a much larger clone differ at residue 11, probably owing to a read error; the protein shown here is translated from the DNA. The chain couples TRDV1 to TRDJ1, with a tentative D call TRDD3 (6 bases). This CDR3 contains 24 residues. Germline lookup yields CDR1 TSWWSYY and CDR2 QGS. CDR3 nucleotides: TGTGCTCTTGGGGAACTAGGATTGCCTTTGAGCTCCCTTAGTCTTGGGGATCACTCCCCTAAAATCATCTTT. Encoded protein: CALGELGLPLSSLSLGDHSPKIIF.

This clone is medium-sized in the sample. Other DNA sequences in the same sample also yield this CDR3. V usage is TRDV1 and J usage is TRDJ1; TRDD2 aligns across 7 bases. The V and J ends lost 3 bases and 0 bases, in that order; junction bases with no gene match: 22. The length of the CDR3 is 21 residues. From germline, CDR1 is TSWWSYY and CDR2 QGS. The CDR3 DNA sequence: TGTGCTCTTGGGGACCCCATTCCTACTGCGAGGGGGTCCTGGGACACCGATAAACTCATCTTT. Amino acid sequence: CALGDPIPTARGSWDTDKLIF.

This clone was counted many times. The J gene is TRDJ1, the V gene TRDV1; a possible D gene is TRDD2 (5 bases). The CDR3 runs to 17 residues. Trimming pared 2 bases from V and 0 bases from J, leaving 16 bases between. The V gene's germline CDR1 is TSWWSYY and CDR2 QGS. CDR3 sequence: CALGEGFLQSYTDKLIF. CDR3 sequence (DNA): TGTGCTCTTGGGGAAGGTTTCCTCCAGAGCTACACCGATAAACTCATCTTT.

About this clone: TCRdb's listed protein matches a much larger clone and diverges from this DNA's translation at residue 14, likely through a read error; the protein shown comes from the DNA. J gene calling gave no result, while the V gene is TRDV2; the D call of TRDD3 is as the table states it, not checked on the DNA. Germline CDR1 GEAIGNYY, CDR2 EKD. This CDR3 region has 15 residues. CDR3 DNA: TGTGCCTGTGACTCGCCATACTGGAGGGCCGATAAACTCACCTTT. Translation gives CACDSPYWRADKLTF.

This clone was counted between two and nine times. TCRdb pairs this DNA with a much larger clone's protein that differs at residue 11, likely a read error; the protein shown was translated from the DNA. J is TRDJ1 and V is TRDV1; D might be TRDD3 (5 bases). The J gene was not available in TCRdb and was assigned here by matching the DNA to germline segments. The V and J ends lost 1 base and 2 bases respectively, with 17 bases between them. Germline V CDR1 and CDR2: TSWWSYY, QGS. The CDR3 is 17 amino acids. The CDR3 protein is CALGERSPYWMTDKLIF. The CDR3 DNA sequence: TGTGCTCTTGGGGAACGTTCCCCGTACTGGATGACCGATAAACTCATCTTT.